One sample yielded the 13 T cell receptor beta chains listed below, sequenced in a study of blood T cell repertoires in COVID-19. Produced via immunoSEQ multiplex PCR; TCRdb's table is partial and in-frame only. The table records 450,000 or so clones, roughly 90% of them present only once. The sample taken for sequencing was peripheral blood. The receptor set was obtained from a woman in her forties with COVID-19, enrolled during active disease.

The V gene is TRBV28, the J gene TRBJ1-6; 8 bases agree with TRBD1. The V and J ends lost 3 bases and 10 bases, in that order; junction bases with no gene match: 11. The CDR3 extends over 16 amino acids. From germline, CDR1 is MDHEN and CDR2 SYDVKM. CDR3 region: CASSLVQGAFESPLHF. CDR3 nucleotide sequence: TGTGCCAGCAGTTTGGTCCAGGGGGCTTTTGAGTCACCCCTCCACTTT.

V gene TRBV2 combines with J gene TRBJ1-2; 8 bases fit TRBD1. V was clipped by 5 bases and J by 7 bases; unmatched bases: 9. Germline V lookup: CDR1 SNHLY, CDR2 FYNNEI. The CDR3 covers 14 residues. CDR3 in amino acids: CASSPTDRVFGYTF. The DNA of the CDR3 is TGTGCCAGCAGTCCAACGGACAGGGTTTTTGGCTACACCTTC.

J is TRBJ2-3 and V is TRBV11-2; weak D call: TRBD1 (6 bases). Germline CDR1 reads SGHAT; CDR2 reads FQNNGV. V was shortened by 1 base and J by 5 bases, with 10 bases between the two germline ends. The CDR3 contains 14 residues. This CDR3 reads CASSLGLGGDTQYF. Written as DNA, the CDR3 is TGTGCCAGCAGCTTAGGGCTAGGGGGAGATACGCAGTATTTT. The variable domain in full, completed from reference TRBV11-2 and TRBJ2-3, reads EAGVAQSPRYKIIEKRQSVAFWCNPISGHATLYWYQQILGQGPKLLIQFQNNGVVDDSQLPKDRFSAERLKGVDSTLKIQPAKLEDSAVYLCASSLGLGGDTQYFGPGTRLTVL.

The chain employs TRBV7-9 and TRBJ2-5; 9 bases line up with TRBD2. In germline, CDR1 is SEHNR, CDR2 FQNEAQ (reference sequence). This CDR3 contains 16 residues. V lost 0 bases to trimming and J lost 7 bases; unmatched junction nucleotides: 9. The CDR3 region has the DNA TGTGCCAGCAGCTTAGCCAAGACTAGCGGACCCGGGACCCAGTACTTC. Protein sequence: CASSLAKTSGPGTQYF. Full variable domain (outside the CDR3, taken from reference TRBV7-9 and TRBJ2-5): DTGVSQNPRHKITKRGQNVTFRCDPISEHNRLYWYRQTLGQGPEFLTYFQNEAQLEKSRLLSDRFSAERPKGSFSTLEIQRTEQGDSAMYLCASSLAKTSGPGTQYFGPGTRLLVL.

With respect to this clone: At the DNA level, this CDR3 is encoded by other sequences in the same sample as well. The chain joins TRBV7-2 to TRBJ1-1; D is ambiguous. Trimming stripped 1 base from V and 1 base from J, with 10 bases between. Germline V gene sequence: CDR1 SGHTA, CDR2 FQGNSA. The CDR3 length is 15 residues. The CDR3 protein is CASSLGDRRNTEAFF. In DNA form, the CDR3 reads TGTGCCAGCAGCTTAGGCGATCGGAGGAACACTGAAGCTTTCTTT.

This clone appeared a few times. The chain recombines TRBV5-1 with TRBJ2-1; D remains unclear. The germline V gene has CDR1 SGHRS and CDR2 YFSETQ. The CDR3 covers 16 residues. V gave up 4 bases and J gave up 5 bases, with 19 bases separating them. In DNA form, the CDR3 reads TGCGCCAGCAGCCGCCAGTTTGTAGCTAGTGACAATGAGCAGTTCTTC. Translation gives CASSRQFVASDNEQFF.

This chain links TRBV5-1 with TRBJ1-1; D is unclear. Trimming took 4 bases from V and 9 from J, leaving 13 bases between them. The germline V gene encodes CDR1 SGHRS and CDR2 YFSETQ. There are 12 residues in the CDR3. CDR3 nucleotides: TGCGCCAGCAGCCAGTCCAAAAGTCAAGCTTTCTTT. Amino acids: CASSQSKSQAFF.

The chain links TRBV18 to TRBJ1-3; D unclear. This CDR3 is 16 amino acids long. CDR1 is KGHSH, CDR2 LQKENI, per germline. Trimming stripped 0 bases from V and 3 bases from J, with 12 bases between. The CDR3 protein is CASSPPSSIRGNTIYF. The CDR3 DNA follows: TGTGCCAGCTCACCACCGAGCTCTATCCGTGGAAACACCATATATTTT.

The chain employs TRBV27 and TRBJ1-5, with 8 bases aligning to TRBD1. The trim removed 5 bases at V and 2 bases at J, leaving 8 bases unmatched. CDR1 is MNHEY, CDR2 SMNVEV, per germline (reference sequence). The CDR3 sequence is 16 residues long. The CDR3 DNA sequence: TGTGCCAGCAGTCCCGGGACAGGTTTAGGCAATCAGCCCCAGCATTTT. It yields the protein CASSPGTGLGNQPQHF.

The V gene is TRBV3-1 (or the pseudogene TRBV3-2), the J gene TRBJ1-4; TRBD1 might be the D (5 bases). The CDR3 is 14 residues long. CDR1 and CDR2 (germline): LGHDT, YNNKEL (reference sequence). The V end lost 3 bases, the J end lost 0 bases, and 5 bases lay between the germline ends. This CDR3 is CASSQTATNEKLFF. Written as DNA, the CDR3 is TGTGCCAGCAGCCAGACAGCAACTAATGAAAAACTGTTTTTT.

The chain employs TRBV5-8 and TRBJ2-3; D not certain. V dropped 1 base and J dropped 2 bases, with 11 bases sitting between them. CDR1 and CDR2 (germline): SGHTS, YDEGEE. The CDR3 covers 15 residues. In nucleotides, the CDR3 is TGTGCCAGCAGCTTGAATTTGGCCACCACAGATACGCAGTATTTT. Translated: CASSLNLATTDTQYF.

This CDR3 is CAWRMGQGGSPLHF. CDR3 bases: TGTGCCTGGAGAATGGGACAGGGGGGTTCACCCCTCCACTTT. J is TRBJ1-6 and V is TRBV30, with 11 bases matching TRBD1. The V gene's germline CDR1 is GTSNPN and CDR2 SVGIG (reference sequence). The CDR3 has 14 amino acids. J lost 9 bases, V lost 3 bases, and 4 bases had no gene match.

On this clone itself: The junction differs from germline at one of its ends, possibly a read error. The rearrangement joins TRBV12-5 to TRBJ2-1; 8 bases are shared with TRBD1. Germline CDR1 LGHNT, CDR2 FRNRAP. The CDR3 totals 17 residues. The CDR3 reads CASVLGDRLNSYNEQFF. CDR3 DNA sequence: TGTGCTAGTGTTTTGGGGGACAGGCTAAACTCCTACAATGAGCAGTTCTTC.